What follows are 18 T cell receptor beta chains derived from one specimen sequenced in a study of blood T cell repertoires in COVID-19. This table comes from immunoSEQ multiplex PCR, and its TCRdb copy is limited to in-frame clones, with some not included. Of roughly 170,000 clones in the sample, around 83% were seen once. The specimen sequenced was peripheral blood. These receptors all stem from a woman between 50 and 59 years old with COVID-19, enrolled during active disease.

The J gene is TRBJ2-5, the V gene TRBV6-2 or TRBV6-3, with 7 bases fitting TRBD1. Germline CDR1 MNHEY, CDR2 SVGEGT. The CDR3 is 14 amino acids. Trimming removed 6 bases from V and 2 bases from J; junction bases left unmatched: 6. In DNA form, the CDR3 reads TGTGCCAGCAGCCCGGGACAGCTTCAAGAGACCCAGTACTTC. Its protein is CASSPGQLQETQYF.

In DNA, the CDR3 is TGTGCCAGCAGCCAAATCCTTGCTGTCCCGGGACTAGCGGGGGGCGAGACCCAGTACTTC. Protein product: CASSQILAVPGLAGGETQYF. The rearrangement uses TRBV3-1 (or the pseudogene TRBV3-2) and TRBJ2-5; 15 nucleotides align to TRBD2. Germline values: CDR1 LGHDT, CDR2 YNNKEL (reference sequence). This CDR3 has 20 residues. V lost 2 bases and J lost 5; bases outside the gene matches: 15.

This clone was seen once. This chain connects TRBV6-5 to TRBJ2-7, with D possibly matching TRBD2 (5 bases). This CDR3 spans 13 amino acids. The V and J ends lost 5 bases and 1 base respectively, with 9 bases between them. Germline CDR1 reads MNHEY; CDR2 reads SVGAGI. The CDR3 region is CASSRGPSYEQYF. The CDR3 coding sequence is TGTGCCAGCAGTCGAGGGCCGTCCTACGAGCAGTACTTC.

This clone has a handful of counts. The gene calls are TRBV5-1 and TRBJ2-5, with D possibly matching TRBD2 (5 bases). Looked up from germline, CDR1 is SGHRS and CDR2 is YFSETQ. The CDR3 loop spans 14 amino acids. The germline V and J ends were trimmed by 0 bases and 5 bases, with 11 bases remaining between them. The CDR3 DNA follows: TGCGCCAGCAGCTTGGCGGGGTCCAGGGAGACCCAGTACTTC. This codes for CASSLAGSRETQYF.

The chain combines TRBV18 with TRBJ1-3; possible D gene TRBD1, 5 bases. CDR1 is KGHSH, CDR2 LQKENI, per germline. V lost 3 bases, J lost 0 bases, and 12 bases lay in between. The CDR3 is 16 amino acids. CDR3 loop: CASSPSPGGSGNTIYF. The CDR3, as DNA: TGTGCCAGCTCACCGTCCCCGGGGGGCTCTGGAAACACCATATATTTT.

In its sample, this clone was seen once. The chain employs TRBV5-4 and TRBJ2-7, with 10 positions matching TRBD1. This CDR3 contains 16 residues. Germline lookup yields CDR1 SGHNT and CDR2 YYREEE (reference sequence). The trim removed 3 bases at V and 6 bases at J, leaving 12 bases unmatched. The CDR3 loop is CASSSRDRGVWGEQYF. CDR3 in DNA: TGTGCCAGCAGCTCCCGGGACAGGGGAGTCTGGGGCGAGCAGTACTTC.

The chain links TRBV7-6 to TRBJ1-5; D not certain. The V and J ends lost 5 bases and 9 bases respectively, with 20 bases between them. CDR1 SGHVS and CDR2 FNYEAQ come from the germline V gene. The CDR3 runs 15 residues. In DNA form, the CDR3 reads TGTGCCAGCAGCCCCCAAGGGCCTTCGGGAGTGCCCCAGCATTTT. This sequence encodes CASSPQGPSGVPQHF.

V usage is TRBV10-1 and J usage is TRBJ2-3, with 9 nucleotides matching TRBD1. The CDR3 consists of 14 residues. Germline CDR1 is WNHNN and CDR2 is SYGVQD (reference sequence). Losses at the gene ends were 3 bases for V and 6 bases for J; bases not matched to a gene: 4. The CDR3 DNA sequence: TGCGCCAGCAGTGAAGGACAGGGGTGGGATACGCAGTATTTT. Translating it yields CASSEGQGWDTQYF.

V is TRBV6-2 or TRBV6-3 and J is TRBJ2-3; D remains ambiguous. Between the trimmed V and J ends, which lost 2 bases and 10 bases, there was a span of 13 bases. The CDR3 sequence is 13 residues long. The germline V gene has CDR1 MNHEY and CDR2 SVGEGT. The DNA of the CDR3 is TGTGCCAGCAGTTACCGTGAGGAATCCCCGCAGTATTTT. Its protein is CASSYREESPQYF.

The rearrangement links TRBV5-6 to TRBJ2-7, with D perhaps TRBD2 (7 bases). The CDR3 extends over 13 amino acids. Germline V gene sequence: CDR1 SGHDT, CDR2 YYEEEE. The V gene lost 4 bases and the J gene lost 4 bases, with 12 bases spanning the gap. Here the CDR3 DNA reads TGTGCCAGCAGCCCCGGGGGGCCTTACGAGCAGTACTTC. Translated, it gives CASSPGGPYEQYF.

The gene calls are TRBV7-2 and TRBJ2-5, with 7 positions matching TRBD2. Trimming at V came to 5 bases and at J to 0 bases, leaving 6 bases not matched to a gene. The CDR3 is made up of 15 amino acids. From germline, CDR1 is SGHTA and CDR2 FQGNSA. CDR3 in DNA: TGTGCCAGCAGCCCAGAGAGCGGGAACCAAGAGACCCAGTACTTC. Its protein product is CASSPESGNQETQYF. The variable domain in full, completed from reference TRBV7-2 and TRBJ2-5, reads GAGVSQSPSNKVTEKGKDVELRCDPISGHTALYWYRQSLGQGLEFLIYFQGNSAPDKSGLPSDRFSAERTGGSVSTLTIQRTQQEDSAVYLCASSPESGNQETQYFGPGTRLLVL.

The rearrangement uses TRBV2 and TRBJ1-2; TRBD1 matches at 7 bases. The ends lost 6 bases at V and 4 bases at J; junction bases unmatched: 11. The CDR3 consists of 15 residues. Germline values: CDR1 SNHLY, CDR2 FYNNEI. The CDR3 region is CASSPGQVIIYGYTF. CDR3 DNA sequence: TGTGCCAGCAGCCCCGGACAGGTTATTATCTATGGCTACACCTTC.

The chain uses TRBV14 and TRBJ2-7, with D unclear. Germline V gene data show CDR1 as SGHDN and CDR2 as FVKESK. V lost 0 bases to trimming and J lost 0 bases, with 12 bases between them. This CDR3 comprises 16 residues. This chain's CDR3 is CASSQDGSLSSYEQYF. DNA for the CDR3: TGTGCCAGCAGCCAAGACGGTAGCTTAAGCTCCTACGAGCAGTACTTC.

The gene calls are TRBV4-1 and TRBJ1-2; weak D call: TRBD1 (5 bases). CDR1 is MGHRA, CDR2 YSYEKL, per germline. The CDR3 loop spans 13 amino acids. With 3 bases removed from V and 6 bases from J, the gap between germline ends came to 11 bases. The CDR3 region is CASSQHIRDGYTF. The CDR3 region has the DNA TGCGCCAGCAGCCAGCACATCAGGGATGGCTACACCTTC.

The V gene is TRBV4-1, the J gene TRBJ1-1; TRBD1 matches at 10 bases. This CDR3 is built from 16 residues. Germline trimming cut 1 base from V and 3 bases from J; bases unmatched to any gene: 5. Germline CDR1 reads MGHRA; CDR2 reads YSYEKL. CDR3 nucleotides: TGCGCCAGCAGCCAAGGACGGGGACAGGGGCACACTGAAGCTTTCTTT. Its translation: CASSQGRGQGHTEAFF.

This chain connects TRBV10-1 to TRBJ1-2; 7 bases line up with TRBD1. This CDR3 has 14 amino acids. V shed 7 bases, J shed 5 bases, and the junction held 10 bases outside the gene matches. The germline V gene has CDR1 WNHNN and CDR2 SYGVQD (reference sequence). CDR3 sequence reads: CASTYQGVLYGYTF. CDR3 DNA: TGCGCCAGCACCTACCAGGGGGTGTTATATGGCTACACCTTC.

The DNA of the CDR3 is TGTGCCAGCAGCGAGTCGCGCTATGGCTACACCTTC. This sequence encodes CASSESRYGYTF. V is TRBV6-6 and J is TRBJ1-2; D not certain. Trimming shortened V by 6 bases and J by 4 bases, and 9 bases separated the two germline ends. Germline values: CDR1 MNHNY, CDR2 SVGAGI (reference sequence). This CDR3 has 12 residues.

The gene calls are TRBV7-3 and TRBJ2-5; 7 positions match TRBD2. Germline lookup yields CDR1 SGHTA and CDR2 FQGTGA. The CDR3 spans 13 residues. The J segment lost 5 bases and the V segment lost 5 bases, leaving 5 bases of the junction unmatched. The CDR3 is CASSATSLETQYF. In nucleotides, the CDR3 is TGTGCCAGCAGCGCGACTAGCTTGGAGACCCAGTACTTC. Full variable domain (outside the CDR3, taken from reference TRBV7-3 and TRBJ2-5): GAGVSQTPSNKVTEKGKYVELRCDPISGHTALYWYRQSLGQGPEFLIYFQGTGAADDSGLPNDRFFAVRPEGSVSTLKIQRTERGDSAVYLCASSATSLETQYFGPGTRLLVL.